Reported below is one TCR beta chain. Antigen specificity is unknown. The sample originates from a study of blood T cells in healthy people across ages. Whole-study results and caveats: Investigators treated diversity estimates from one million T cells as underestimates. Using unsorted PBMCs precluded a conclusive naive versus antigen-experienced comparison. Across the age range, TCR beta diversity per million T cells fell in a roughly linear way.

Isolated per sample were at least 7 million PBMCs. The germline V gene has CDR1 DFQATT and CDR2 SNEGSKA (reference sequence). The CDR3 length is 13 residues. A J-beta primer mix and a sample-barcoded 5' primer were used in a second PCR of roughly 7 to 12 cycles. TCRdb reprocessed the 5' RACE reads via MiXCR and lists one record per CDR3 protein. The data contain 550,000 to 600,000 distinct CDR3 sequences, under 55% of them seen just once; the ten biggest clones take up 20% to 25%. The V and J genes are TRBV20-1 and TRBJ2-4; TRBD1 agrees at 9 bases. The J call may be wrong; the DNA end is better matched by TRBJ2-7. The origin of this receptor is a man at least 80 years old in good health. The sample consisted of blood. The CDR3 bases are TGCAGTTCACCGGGACAGGGTGCTTACGAGCAGTACTTC. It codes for CSSPGQGAYEQYF.